The clone carrying this TCR beta chain turned up a few times. CDR3 length: 12 residues. The V end lost 4 bases, the J end lost 9 bases, and 13 bases lay between the germline ends. Germline V gene data show CDR1 as WSHSY and CDR2 as SAAADI. The data were obtained in a study of OX40 agonist ivuxolimab in advanced cancers. Assay: immunoSEQ multiplex PCR; the TCRdb copy retains only in-frame clones and omits some. The data show around 100,000 clones, almost 90% seen once. The sample in question was CD4+ or CD8+ T cells sorted from blood, obtained in a trial of the OX40 agonist ivuxolimab. The source of this sequence is an adult with an advanced solid tumor such as melanoma, head and neck, liver or kidney cancer. V gene TRBV10-2 combines with J gene TRBJ2-7; D gene ambiguous. This CDR3 is CASSVSGRTQYF. The CDR3 coding sequence is TGCGCCAGCAGTGTCTCAGGACGGACGCAGTACTTC.